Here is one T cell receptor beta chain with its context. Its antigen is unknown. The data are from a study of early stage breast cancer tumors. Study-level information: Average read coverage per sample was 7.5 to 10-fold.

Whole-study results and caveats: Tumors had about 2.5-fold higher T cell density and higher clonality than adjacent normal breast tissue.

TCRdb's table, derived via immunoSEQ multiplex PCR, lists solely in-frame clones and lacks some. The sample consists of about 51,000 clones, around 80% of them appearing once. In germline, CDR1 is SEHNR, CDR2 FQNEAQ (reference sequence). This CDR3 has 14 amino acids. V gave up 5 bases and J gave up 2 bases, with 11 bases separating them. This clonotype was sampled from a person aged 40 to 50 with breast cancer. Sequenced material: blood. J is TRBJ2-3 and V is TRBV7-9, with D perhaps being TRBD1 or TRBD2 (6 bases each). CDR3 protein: CASSPGADTDTQYF. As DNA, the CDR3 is TGTGCCAGCAGCCCGGGGGCCGACACAGATACGCAGTATTTT.